The clone carrying this TCR beta chain showed up just once. In the study's own analysis: The authors estimated nucleated cell counts from reference gene primer amplification. Generated by immunoSEQ multiplex PCR, the TCRdb table keeps only in-frame clones and is missing some. V and J calls and clone size come straight from that table; D and trimming were deduced from the DNA. This table has about 210,000 clones, approximately 90% appearing once. These data come from a study of blood T cell repertoires in COVID-19. Study-level information: Samples came from the United States, Italy and Spain, spanning acute and convalescent COVID-19.

Participants were aged roughly 18 to 90 years, lived in under 30 US areas, and enrolled virtually. Participant-reported clinical history was the basis for cohort assignment. Germline assignment: CDR1 LNHDA and CDR2 SQIVND (reference sequence). The CDR3 has 17 residues. V lost 6 bases to trimming and J lost 3 bases; unmatched junction nucleotides: 13. The receptor's source is a man between 18 and 29 years old with acute COVID-19. Specimen: PBMCs or T cells enriched from blood (not recorded which). This chain joins TRBV19 and TRBJ2-3, with 9 bases that match TRBD1. DNA for the CDR3: TGTGCCAGTAGCCAAACCATCCGGGACAGGGCGACAGATACGCAGTATTTT. Protein product: CASSQTIRDRATDTQYF. Together with reference TRBV19 and TRBJ2-3, the CDR3 gives the full variable domain: DGGITQSPKYLFRKEGQNVTLSCEQNLNHDAMYWYRQDPGQGLRLIYYSQIVNDFQKGDIAEGYSVSREKKESFPLTVTSAQKNPTAFYLCASSQTIRDRATDTQYFGPGTRLTVL.